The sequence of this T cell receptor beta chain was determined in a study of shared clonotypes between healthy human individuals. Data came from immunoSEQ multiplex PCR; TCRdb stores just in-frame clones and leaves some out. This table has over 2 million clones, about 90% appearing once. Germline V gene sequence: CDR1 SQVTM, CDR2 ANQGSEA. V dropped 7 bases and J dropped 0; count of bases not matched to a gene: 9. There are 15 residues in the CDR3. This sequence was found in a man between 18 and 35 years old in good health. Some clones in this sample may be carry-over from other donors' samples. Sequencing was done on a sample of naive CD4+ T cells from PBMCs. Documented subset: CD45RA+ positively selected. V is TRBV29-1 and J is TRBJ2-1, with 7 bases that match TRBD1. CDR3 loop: CSAGGQVSSYNEQFF. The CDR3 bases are TGCAGCGCCGGAGGACAGGTGAGCTCCTACAATGAGCAGTTCTTC.